The rows below give T cell receptor beta chains drawn from one sample of a study of blood T cell repertoires in COVID-19. Assay: immunoSEQ multiplex PCR; the TCRdb copy retains only in-frame clones and omits some. Found here are under 400,000 clones, nearly 90% of them singletons; the top ten hold about 6.5%. Sequenced input: peripheral blood. These receptors came from a man between 18 and 35 years old with active or convalescent COVID-19. Both conserved end residues are trimmed from each CDR3.

j_call: TRBJ2-3; v_call: TRBV4-3; cdr3_aa: ASSITGTDTQY
j_call: TRBJ1-5; v_call: TRBV12-3/TRBV12-4; cdr3_aa: ASSKEQDQPQH
j_call: TRBJ2-4; v_call: TRBV29-1; cdr3_aa: SVAEGGIQY
j_call: TRBJ2-5; v_call: TRBV7-7; cdr3_aa: ASSPEPGHKETQY
j_call: TRBJ2-5; v_call: TRBV28; cdr3_aa: ASRVTSGRAIETQY
j_call: TRBJ1-5; v_call: TRBV4-3; cdr3_aa: ASSPRLGASQPQH
j_call: TRBJ2-5; v_call: TRBV6-5; cdr3_aa: ASSLVPSQETQY
j_call: TRBJ2-7; v_call: TRBV19; cdr3_aa: ASSIGGAYEQY
j_call: TRBJ2-5; v_call: TRBV29-1; cdr3_aa: SVDPGTVGQETQY
j_call: TRBJ1-2; v_call: TRBV4-2; cdr3_aa: ASSAGEGDGGGYT
j_call: TRBJ1-6; v_call: TRBV4-3; cdr3_aa: ASSQVKTGGDSPLH
j_call: TRBJ1-1; v_call: TRBV9; cdr3_aa: ASSRQGNTEAF
j_call: TRBJ2-7; v_call: TRBV27; cdr3_aa: ASRPGLMYEQY
j_call: TRBJ1-2; v_call: TRBV18; cdr3_aa: ASSPRVPGQGDYGYT
j_call: TRBJ1-3; v_call: TRBV19; cdr3_aa: ASNDQGAHTIY
j_call: TRBJ2-2; v_call: TRBV4-2; cdr3_aa: ASSPSAGGGRAGELF
j_call: TRBJ2-7; v_call: TRBV11-2; cdr3_aa: ASSVSYEQY
j_call: TRBJ2-7; v_call: TRBV18; cdr3_aa: ASSRLAGGSGYEQY
j_call: TRBJ2-3; v_call: TRBV24-1; cdr3_aa: ATSDTDRSSTDTQY
j_call: TRBJ2-5; v_call: TRBV15; cdr3_aa: ATSRVRLAGAGTQY
j_call: TRBJ2-1; v_call: TRBV27; cdr3_aa: ASSFRRESNEQF
j_call: TRBJ2-1; v_call: TRBV4-1; cdr3_aa: ASSHEPGNEQF
j_call: TRBJ1-1; v_call: TRBV5-1; cdr3_aa: ASSLRTGGMNTEAF
j_call: TRBJ2-5; v_call: TRBV2; cdr3_aa: ASSEAQTHGLVETQY
j_call: TRBJ2-3; v_call: TRBV4-3; cdr3_aa: ASSLYGYLAGGGGPTDTQY
j_call: TRBJ1-2; v_call: TRBV5-5; cdr3_aa: ASSWGTEPLGT
j_call: TRBJ2-7; v_call: TRBV29-1; cdr3_aa: SVVRRDRGAYEQY
j_call: TRBJ2-1; v_call: TRBV4-3; cdr3_aa: ASSSRFGGNGHEQF
j_call: TRBJ1-1; v_call: TRBV5-1; cdr3_aa: ASSLAPLNTEAF
j_call: TRBJ1-1; v_call: TRBV5-5; cdr3_aa: ASSSGIRTEAF
j_call: TRBJ2-3; v_call: TRBV5-1; cdr3_aa: ASSLFTTGAADTQY
j_call: TRBJ1-1; v_call: TRBV19; cdr3_aa: ASGDSLSTEAF
j_call: TRBJ1-2; v_call: TRBV7-2; cdr3_aa: ASSLERGGAYGYT
j_call: TRBJ1-2; v_call: TRBV5-1; cdr3_aa: ASSLKQGGLNYGYT
j_call: TRBJ1-3; v_call: TRBV3-1/TRBV3-2; cdr3_aa: ASSPQGRTGNTIY
j_call: TRBJ1-1; v_call: TRBV28; cdr3_aa: ASRGAYTEAF
j_call: TRBJ2-7; v_call: TRBV7-2; cdr3_aa: ASNPSNSYEQY
j_call: TRBJ2-7; v_call: TRBV13; cdr3_aa: ASSASGRSTYEQY
j_call: TRBJ1-1; v_call: TRBV18; cdr3_aa: ASSPQRGTENTEAF
j_call: TRBJ1-1; v_call: TRBV7-9; cdr3_aa: ASSSPGGTWNTEAF
j_call: TRBJ2-7; v_call: TRBV21-1; cdr3_aa: ASSKDPPGLAGHEQY
j_call: TRBJ2-7; v_call: TRBV6-5; cdr3_aa: ASSGTGGVEQY
j_call: TRBJ2-2; v_call: TRBV24-1; cdr3_aa: ATSGLETLTGELF
j_call: TRBJ1-1; v_call: TRBV10-2; cdr3_aa: ASRNYRQANTEAF
j_call: TRBJ2-1; v_call: TRBV4-1; cdr3_aa: ASSQDRAGSYNEQF
j_call: TRBJ1-1; v_call: TRBV5-1; cdr3_aa: ASSLSTGGGRTEAF
j_call: TRBJ2-1; v_call: TRBV6-5; cdr3_aa: ASSRSGTLNEQF
j_call: TRBJ1-4; v_call: TRBV5-8; cdr3_aa: ASSLGVSTNEKLF
j_call: TRBJ1-1; v_call: TRBV5-6; cdr3_aa: ASSLGFRTGLNTEAF
j_call: TRBJ2-1; v_call: TRBV4-3; cdr3_aa: ASSQRTGGNEQF
j_call: TRBJ1-1; v_call: TRBV7-9; cdr3_aa: ASSSDSFVTEAF
j_call: TRBJ1-5; v_call: TRBV7-2; cdr3_aa: ASSFDGQTNQPQH
j_call: TRBJ1-5; v_call: TRBV4-2; cdr3_aa: ASSQGQFGRQVDQPQH
j_call: TRBJ1-2; v_call: TRBV28; cdr3_aa: ASSDGGYYGYT
j_call: TRBJ1-1; v_call: TRBV29-1; cdr3_aa: SVLTGRNTEAF
j_call: TRBJ1-6; v_call: TRBV11-3; cdr3_aa: ASSCRDRDNSPLH